This note documents a single TCR beta chain sequence. The data were produced by immunoSEQ multiplex PCR, yet TCRdb's version contains in-frame clones alone and is incomplete. The table has approximately 65,000 clones, about 82% seen once; the top ten hold 4.1%. CDR3 length equals 14 residues. J gave up 0 bases and V 9 bases, and 4 bases lay outside the gene matches. The V gene's germline CDR1 is MNHEY and CDR2 SVGAGI. These data are taken from a study of blood T cell repertoires in COVID-19. Study-wide background: Samples representing acute and convalescent COVID-19 were sourced from the United States, Italy and Spain.

The J gene is TRBJ2-3, the V gene TRBV6-5; 9 nucleotides agree with TRBD2. This TCR was recovered from a man aged 50 or older with acute or convalescent COVID-19. Source material: peripheral blood. The CDR3 here is CASRLAVSTDTQYF. As DNA, the CDR3 is TGTGCCAGTCGACTAGCGGTTAGCACAGATACGCAGTATTTT.